The next 24 T cell receptor beta chains were all read from a single sample in a study of blood T cell repertoires in COVID-19 (dated by TCRdb to 2020 to 2022). The library was obtained by the immunoSEQ multiplex PCR assay. The immuneACCESS repertoire file appears here via TCRdb, limited to in-frame rearrangements. These files lack a portion of the clones; in checked studies, under half of the deficit traces to unresolved V genes, and the cause of the others is not known. Here the sample has roughly 230,000 clones; about 88% occur a single time. The top ten clones comprise over 1.5% of the sample. The sequenced material came from peripheral blood. The receptors shown here come from a man aged 65 to 79 with acute or convalescent COVID-19.

This chain joins TRBV5-6 and TRBJ2-7, with D possibly being TRBD2 (6 bases). The CDR3 is made up of 13 amino acids. CDR1 and CDR2 from the germline V gene are SGHDT and YYEEEE. The V gene lost 4 bases and the J gene lost 7 bases, with 15 bases spanning the gap. The CDR3 loop is CASSPGLVEEQYF. CDR3 DNA sequence: TGTGCCAGCAGCCCGGGACTTGTTGAGGAGCAGTACTTC.

This chain joins TRBV6-5 and TRBJ2-7; 7 bases are shared with TRBD2. CDR3 length equals 15 residues. V shed 7 bases, J shed 2 bases, and the junction held 11 bases outside the gene matches. CDR1 is MNHEY, CDR2 SVGAGI, per germline. CDR3 nucleotides: TGTGCCAGCACCACAACGGGACGGGGGGCCTACGAGCAGTACTTC. It specifies CASTTTGRGAYEQYF.

The chain uses TRBV18 and TRBJ1-5; no clear D gene. The CDR3 sequence is 16 residues long. CDR1 is KGHSH and CDR2 is LQKENI in the germline V gene. Deletions cut 1 base from V and 2 bases from J, with 12 bases between. The CDR3 reads CASSPLGVGGNQPQHF. DNA of the CDR3: TGTGCCAGCTCACCACTCGGTGTGGGCGGCAATCAGCCCCAGCATTTT.

The CDR3 sequence is CATSDLGQDTDTQYF. CDR3 sequence (DNA): TGTGCCACCAGTGATTTGGGGCAAGACACAGATACGCAGTATTTT. The rearrangement joins TRBV24-1 to TRBJ2-3; D uncertain. Germline values: CDR1 KGHDR, CDR2 SFDVKD. The CDR3 covers 15 residues. Trimming cost V 0 bases and J 2 bases, with 8 bases left between them.

The gene calls are TRBV9 and TRBJ2-1, with a possible D match to TRBD2 (5 bases). The V and J ends lost 2 bases and 9 bases respectively, with 9 bases between them. Germline V lookup: CDR1 SGDLS, CDR2 YYNGEE. The CDR3 sequence is 12 residues long. This CDR3 reads CASSVGGFEQFF. CDR3 bases: TGTGCCAGCAGCGTCGGAGGTTTTGAGCAGTTCTTC.

The V and J genes are TRBV11-2 and TRBJ2-7; TRBD2 aligns across 9 bases. Losses at the gene ends were 0 bases for V and 1 base for J; bases not matched to a gene: 7. The CDR3 is 17 residues long. Germline loops: CDR1 SGHAT, CDR2 FQNNGV. This chain's CDR3 is CASSLDIAGGRSYEQYF. Here the CDR3 DNA reads TGTGCCAGCAGCTTAGATATTGCGGGAGGGCGATCCTACGAGCAGTACTTC.

This chain joins TRBV28 and TRBJ2-5; TRBD2 matches at 9 bases. V lost 5 bases to trimming and J lost 0 bases; unmatched junction nucleotides: 10. This CDR3 spans 17 amino acids. CDR1 and CDR2 from the germline V gene are MDHEN and SYDVKM. CDR3 region: CASSPHSGRGDQETQYF. CDR3 sequence (DNA): TGTGCCAGCAGTCCCCATAGCGGGAGAGGGGACCAAGAGACCCAGTACTTC.

The rearrangement joins TRBV18 to TRBJ1-2, with TRBD1 matching 9 bases. J gave up 4 bases and V 6 bases, and 12 bases lay outside the gene matches. Per the germline V gene, CDR1 is KGHSH and CDR2 is LQKENI. The CDR3 has 16 amino acids. The CDR3 sequence: CASSPGQGRSGYGYTF. CDR3 DNA sequence: TGTGCCAGCTCTCCGGGACAGGGACGGAGTGGCTATGGCTACACCTTC. Based on the CDR3 plus reference TRBV18 and TRBJ1-2, the full variable domain is NAGVMQNPRHLVRRRGQEARLRCSPMKGHSHVYWYRQLPEEGLKFMVYLQKENIIDESGMPKERFSAEFPKEGPSILRIQQVVRGDSAAYFCASSPGQGRSGYGYTFGSGTRLTVV.

The chain joins TRBV2 to TRBJ1-5; 10 nucleotides agree with TRBD1. This CDR3 contains 15 residues. The germline V gene has CDR1 SNHLY and CDR2 FYNNEI. Trimming removed 4 bases from V and 2 bases from J; junction bases left unmatched: 2. The CDR3 protein is CASSGDRGRNQPQHF. In nucleotides, the CDR3 is TGTGCCAGCAGTGGGGACAGGGGTCGCAATCAGCCCCAGCATTTT.

CDR3 sequence (DNA): TGTGCCAGCAACCTCGGCAGCGGGAGAGGTACCGGGGAGCTGTTTTTT. Amino acids: CASNLGSGRGTGELFF. The chain combines TRBV7-2 with TRBJ2-2, with 8 positions matching TRBD2. The junction had 12 bases not matched to a gene; V was cut back by 7 bases and J by 5 bases. CDR1 and CDR2 from the germline V gene are SGHTA and FQGNSA. The CDR3 length is 16 residues.

The chain recombines TRBV21-1 with TRBJ2-7; the D call in the table, TRBD1, was not verified against the DNA. TRBV21-1 is recorded as a pseudogene. The CDR3 has 14 amino acids. As DNA, the CDR3 is TGTGCCAGCAGTCCGGACAGGGGACTAAACGAGCAGTACTTC. This codes for CASSPDRGLNEQYF.

V and J are TRBV18 and TRBJ1-5, with a possible D match to TRBD1 (6 bases). The length of the CDR3 is 14 residues. V was trimmed by 6 bases and J by 4 bases, leaving 13 bases between them. The V gene's germline CDR1 is KGHSH and CDR2 LQKENI. The CDR3: CASSPGTKNQPQHF. Written as DNA, the CDR3 is TGTGCCAGCTCTCCCGGGACAAAGAATCAGCCCCAGCATTTT.

The J gene is TRBJ2-1, the V gene TRBV7-3; 12 nucleotides align to TRBD2. J was trimmed by 4 bases and V by 5 bases; bases with no gene match: 3. CDR1 is SGHTA and CDR2 is FQGTGA in the germline V gene. The CDR3 has 15 amino acids. The CDR3 nucleotides are TGTGCCAGCAGCCTCACTAGCGGGAGGTACAATGAGCAGTTCTTC. Protein sequence: CASSLTSGRYNEQFF.

This clone has a single count. V gene TRBV7-3 combines with J gene TRBJ2-1; weak D call: TRBD2 (5 bases). This CDR3 has 15 residues. From germline, CDR1 is SGHTA and CDR2 FQGTGA. V was trimmed by 4 bases and J by 7 bases, leaving 17 bases between them. The CDR3 is CASSSKRGRSNEQFF. The DNA of the CDR3 is TGTGCCAGCAGCTCAAAACGTGGGAGATCGAATGAGCAGTTCTTC.

The gene calls are TRBV2 and TRBJ2-1; 15 bases are a match to TRBD2. Germline V gene lookup returns CDR1 SNHLY and CDR2 FYNNEI. V lost 2 bases to trimming and J lost 4 bases; unmatched junction nucleotides: 6. The length of the CDR3 is 18 residues. The CDR3 is CASSERLGTSGRYNEQFF. The CDR3 DNA is TGTGCCAGCAGTGAACGCCTCGGGACTAGCGGGAGGTACAATGAGCAGTTCTTC.

This rearrangement joins TRBV27 to TRBJ1-4; D unclear. Germline V gives CDR1 MNHEY, CDR2 SMNVEV (reference sequence). This CDR3 is 17 amino acids long. V lost 5 bases and J lost 3, with 19 bases in between. The CDR3 region is CASSPSPFKRSNEKLFF. For the CDR3, the DNA is TGTGCCAGCAGTCCCTCCCCTTTTAAGAGGTCTAATGAAAAACTGTTTTTT.

The rearrangement uses TRBV5-1 and TRBJ2-1, with 7 bases that match TRBD1. Germline-derived CDR1 and CDR2 are SGHRS and YFSETQ. CDR3 size: 15 residues. Germline trimming cut 2 bases from V and 2 bases from J; bases unmatched to any gene: 4. CDR3 region: CASSFGQVTYNEQFF. CDR3 coding DNA: TGCGCCAGCAGCTTCGGACAGGTCACCTACAATGAGCAGTTCTTC.

The chain is built from TRBV9 and TRBJ1-1; D is possibly TRBD1 (6 bases). The germline V and J ends were trimmed by 0 bases and 0 bases, with 18 bases remaining between them. Germline V gives CDR1 SGDLS, CDR2 YYNGEE. CDR3 length: 18 amino acids. The DNA for the CDR3 is TGTGCCAGCAGCGTAGATGGGGGGGCCCCTCTAGTGAACACTGAAGCTTTCTTT. Its protein is CASSVDGGAPLVNTEAFF.

The CDR3 nucleotides read TGTGCCAGCAGCCACCCCGCGGGCTCTGGCACTGAAGCTTTCTTT. Translated: CASSHPAGSGTEAFF. This rearrangement joins TRBV4-2 to TRBJ1-1; D is unresolved. Germline CDR1 and CDR2: LGHNA and YNFKEQ. V lost 3 bases to trimming and J lost 4 bases, with 15 bases between them. This CDR3 comprises 15 residues.

The chain combines TRBV6-5 with TRBJ1-2; no reliable D call. Germline V gene sequence: CDR1 MNHEY, CDR2 SVGAGI. Trimming pared 1 base from V and 0 bases from J, leaving 6 bases between. The CDR3 loop spans 14 amino acids. CDR3 nucleotides: TGTGCCAGCAGTTACTTGGCCACTAACTATGGCTACACCTTC. Its translation is CASSYLATNYGYTF.

The V call is TRBV2, the J call TRBJ2-7, with a weak D call TRBD1 (5 bases). This CDR3 spans 16 amino acids. The germline gives CDR1 SNHLY, CDR2 FYNNEI. The V end was cut by 5 bases, the J end by 2 bases, with 19 bases between. The CDR3 DNA reads TGTGCCAGCAGTTCTAGGGGCGGCAATACAGCCTACGAGCAGTACTTC. Its protein is CASSSRGGNTAYEQYF.

This chain connects TRBV6-5 to TRBJ2-5; a possible D gene is TRBD1 (7 bases). Germline V CDR1 and CDR2: MNHEY, SVGAGI. V lost 5 bases and J 2 bases, leaving 12 bases between the germline ends. This CDR3 is built from 14 residues. The CDR3 reads CASSTGGQQETQYF. The CDR3 DNA sequence: TGTGCCAGCAGTACCGGGGGACAGCAAGAGACCCAGTACTTC.

The chain couples TRBV15 to TRBJ1-4; D may be TRBD1 (6 bases). This CDR3 is 17 amino acids long. V shed 1 base and J shed 0 bases, with 12 bases lying between them. CDR1 and CDR2 (germline): LNHNV, YYDKDF (reference sequence). The chain's CDR3 is CATSRGGGKATNEKLFF. CDR3 coding DNA: TGTGCCACCAGCAGAGGTGGGGGCAAGGCAACTAATGAAAAACTGTTTTTT.

V and J are TRBV29-1 and TRBJ1-5, with 8 nucleotides matching TRBD1. CDR3 length: 13 residues. CDR1 is SQVTM, CDR2 ANQGSEA, per germline. Trimming took 7 bases from V and 8 from J; bases not matched to a gene: 10. As DNA, the CDR3 is TGCAGCGCCCGATCAGGGGGCAGCGAGCCCCAGCATTTT. Translated: CSARSGGSEPQHF.